This record concerns one T cell receptor beta chain sequence. The antigen is not known. Bulk TCR library preparation followed previously described methods with listed TCR primers. TCRdb reprocessed the PCR reads via MiXCR and lists one record per CDR3 protein. This table holds hundreds of thousands of distinct CDR3 sequences, roughly 27% found once. The data belong to a study of molecular identifiers for immune sequencing clone quantification. Study results and limitations: Detection of one spiked Jurkat cell's TCR RNA reportedly worked in one million naive cells.

V trimming: 3 bases; J trimming: 3 bases; junction bases outside the gene matches: 7. This CDR3 has 15 residues. CDR1 is KGHSH, CDR2 LQKENI, per germline. This chain uses TRBV18 with TRBJ2-5, with 7 bases identical to TRBD2. The receptor was isolated from a human donor in good health. Some libraries in this study had Jurkat cell RNA spiked in. Sample: naive CD8+ T cells from blood, with Jurkat cell RNA spiked in. Subset denoted: FACS-sorted CD8+CD4-CCR7+CD45RA+ naive T cells. The CDR3 nucleotides are TGTGCCAGCTCACCGGGTGGGCTAGCGGAAGAGACCCAGTACTTC. Its protein product is CASSPGGLAEETQYF.